One sample yielded the 25 T cell receptor beta chains listed below, sequenced in a study of CD8+CD57+ T cells in acquired aplastic anemia. Investigators profiled TCR beta VDJ and CDR3 from genomic DNA template. TCRdb passed the reads through MiXCR, listing each CDR3 protein once. The data show 110,000 or so distinct CDR3 sequences, with roughly 55% seen just once and about 29% held by the top ten. By flow cytometry, patients selected for sequencing had shown an expansion of CD8+CD57+ cells. The sequencing sample was made of sorted CD4+, CD8+, or CD8+CD57+ T cells (not recorded which) from PBMCs. These receptors were taken from a human donor with aplastic anemia.

The rearrangement uses TRBV4-1 and TRBJ2-2; D is ambiguous. The germline V gene encodes CDR1 MGHRA and CDR2 YSYEKL. The CDR3 covers 17 residues. V was clipped by 2 bases and J by 0 bases, with 13 bases between them. The CDR3 loop is CASSQRGRSANTGELFF. For the CDR3, the DNA is TGCGCCAGCAGCCAAAGAGGAAGGTCCGCGAACACCGGGGAGCTGTTTTTT.

This clonotype has ten or more counts. Here the CDR3 reads CAIVTGDWHEQYF. CDR3 nucleotide sequence: TGTGCCATCGTGACAGGGGATTGGCACGAGCAGTACTTC. This chain links TRBV6-1 with TRBJ2-7; the match to TRBD1 covers 8 bases. The J segment lost 5 bases and the V segment lost 10 bases, leaving 10 bases of the junction unmatched. Germline values: CDR1 MNHNS, CDR2 SASEGT. The CDR3 has 13 residues.

This clonotype was found many times. This chain uses TRBV5-1 with TRBJ1-5, with D tentatively TRBD1 (5 bases). The CDR3 runs to 16 residues. V was pared by 0 bases and J by 2 bases, with 12 bases between. Germline CDR1 and CDR2: SGHRS and YFSETQ. CDR3 in amino acids: CASSLEGQGGNQPQHF. For the CDR3, the DNA is TGCGCCAGCAGCTTGGAAGGTCAGGGTGGCAATCAGCCCCAGCATTTT.

The table lists this clonotype with a few counts. CDR3 nucleotide sequence: TGTGCCAGCAGCTACAGCGGAGGGTTCACAGATACGCAGTATTTT. This translates into CASSYSGGFTDTQYF. The gene calls are TRBV11-2 and TRBJ2-3; TRBD2 might be the D (6 bases). V lost 4 bases and J 2 bases, leaving 13 bases between the germline ends. Germline CDR1 and CDR2: SGHAT and FQNNGV. This CDR3 has 15 amino acids.

The chain couples TRBV5-1 to TRBJ2-3; 7 nucleotides align to TRBD2. This CDR3 is built from 15 residues. Looked up from germline, CDR1 is SGHRS and CDR2 is YFSETQ. V lost 0 bases and J lost 1; bases outside the gene matches: 2. This chain's CDR3 is CASSLVRGGTDTQYF. DNA of the CDR3: TGCGCCAGCAGCTTGGTACGGGGGGGCACAGATACGCAGTATTTT.

The chain carries TRBV12-3 or TRBV12-4 and TRBJ2-1; possibly TRBD1 for D (6 bases). TRBJ2-7 matches the DNA end more closely, so the J call is doubtful. This CDR3 is 14 amino acids long. The CDR3 bases are TGTGCCAGCAGTTTTGAACAGGGTAAAGACGAGCAGTACTTC. Encoded protein: CASSFEQGKDEQYF.

The chain combines TRBV29-1 with TRBJ2-1; D is perhaps TRBD1 (5 bases). Per the germline V gene, CDR1 is SQVTM and CDR2 is ANQGSEA. Trimming took 4 bases from V and 5 from J, leaving 15 bases between them. The CDR3 runs 14 residues. In DNA form, the CDR3 reads TGCAGCGTTGTGGGTAGGGGCAGCCACAATGAGCAGTTCTTC. It specifies CSVVGRGSHNEQFF.

As to this clonotype: The junction differs from germline at one of its ends, possibly a read error. The chain links TRBV7-7 to TRBJ2-3, with no clear D. CDR3 length: 13 amino acids. CDR1 is SSHAT, CDR2 FNYEAQ, per germline (reference sequence). For the CDR3, the DNA is TGTGCTAGCAGTCGGACCTACACAGATACGCAGTATTTT. Translated: CASSRTYTDTQYF.

The rearrangement links TRBV6-1 to TRBJ2-7; 9 nucleotides agree with TRBD1. The J segment lost 0 bases and the V segment lost 6 bases, leaving 6 bases of the junction unmatched. Germline V gives CDR1 MNHNS, CDR2 SASEGT. This CDR3 has 15 residues. The CDR3 loop reads CASSWGQGLSYEQYF. For the CDR3, the DNA is TGTGCCAGCAGCTGGGGACAGGGCCTCTCCTACGAGCAGTACTTC.

V usage is TRBV9 and J usage is TRBJ2-2; either TRBD1 or TRBD2 may fit D (5 bases each). The CDR3 covers 14 residues. CDR1 SGDLS and CDR2 YYNGEE come from the germline V gene. Trimming removed 0 bases from V and 7 bases from J, with 10 bases in between. This CDR3 is CASSVEAGSGELFF. The CDR3 nucleotides are TGTGCCAGCAGCGTAGAAGCAGGGAGCGGGGAGCTGTTTTTT.

This clonotype occurred a few times. This chain connects TRBV7-6 to TRBJ2-5; the D call may be TRBD1 or TRBD2 (5 bases each). The V end was cut by 5 bases, the J end by 5 bases, with 9 bases between. The germline gives CDR1 SGHVS, CDR2 FNYEAQ. This CDR3 region has 12 residues. CDR3 region: CASSPEGETQYF. The CDR3 DNA is TGTGCCAGCAGCCCCGAGGGGGAGACCCAGTACTTC. The variable domain in full, with the rest retrieved from reference TRBV7-6 and TRBJ2-5, is GAGVSQSPRYKVTKRGQDVALRCDPISGHVSLYWYRQALGQGPEFLTYFNYEAQQDKSGLPNDRFSAERPEGSISTLTIQRTEQRDSAMYRCASSPEGETQYFGPGTRLLVL.

The CDR3 loop reads CASSEGTSGRIDEQYF. The CDR3 DNA is TGCGCCAGCAGTGAGGGGACTAGCGGGAGGATCGACGAGCAGTACTTC. V is TRBV10-1 and J is TRBJ2-7, with 15 bases that match TRBD2. This CDR3 comprises 16 residues. Germline-derived CDR1 and CDR2 are WNHNN and SYGVQD (reference sequence). V lost 2 bases, J lost 5 bases, and 4 bases stayed unmatched.

This clonotype has a count of ten or more. The chain carries TRBV18 and TRBJ2-7, with D perhaps being TRBD1 or TRBD2 (5 bases each). The CDR3 consists of 13 residues. V lost 5 bases and J 3 bases, leaving 11 bases between the germline ends. Germline V gives CDR1 KGHSH, CDR2 LQKENI. The CDR3 DNA reads as TGTGCCAGCTCAACGGGACGGGACTACGAGCAGTACTTC. Translating gives CASSTGRDYEQYF. Complete variable domain (other parts from reference TRBV18 and TRBJ2-7): NAGVMQNPRHLVRRRGQEARLRCSPMKGHSHVYWYRQLPEEGLKFMVYLQKENIIDESGMPKERFSAEFPKEGPSILRIQQVVRGDSAAYFCASSTGRDYEQYFGPGTRLTVT.

V and J are TRBV6-1 and TRBJ1-1; 9 positions match TRBD1. The CDR3 extends over 15 amino acids. The germline gives CDR1 MNHNS, CDR2 SASEGT. V was pared by 1 base and J by 6 bases, with 6 bases of the junction left unmatched. CDR3 nucleotides: TGTGCCAGCAGTGAAGTTGGACAGGGGCGACCTGAAGCTTTCTTT. It translates to CASSEVGQGRPEAFF.

This clonotype was seen once. The rearrangement uses TRBV7-8 and TRBJ2-5; 8 bases align to TRBD2. Germline V gene sequence: CDR1 SGHVS, CDR2 FQNEAQ. The J segment lost 9 bases and the V segment lost 5 bases, leaving 11 bases of the junction unmatched. The CDR3 contains 14 residues. CDR3 DNA sequence: TGTGCCAGCAGCCTCGGGGGGGCAAGGGAGGCCCAGTACTTC. Translation: CASSLGGAREAQYF.

This clonotype was recorded many times. V usage is TRBV6-1 and J usage is TRBJ1-5; unclear D gene. This CDR3 has 14 amino acids. Germline CDR1 and CDR2: MNHNS and SASEGT. Trimming took off 7 bases at V and 1 base at J, with 11 bases between the two ends. CDR3 in amino acids: CASTTRSSNQPQHF. For the CDR3, the DNA is TGTGCCAGCACCACAAGGAGCAGCAATCAGCCCCAGCATTTT.

The gene calls are TRBV9 and TRBJ2-7, with 8 positions matching TRBD1. This CDR3 region has 14 residues. Per germline, CDR1 SGDLS and CDR2 YYNGEE. With V trimmed by 4 bases and J by 7 bases, 10 bases remained unmatched. CDR3 DNA: TGTGCCAGCAGCTCATGGGGACAGGAAGTAGAGCAGTACTTC. This codes for CASSSWGQEVEQYF.

This clonotype was observed many times. The gene calls are TRBV9 and TRBJ2-1; D unresolved. V lost 0 bases and J lost 0, with 10 bases in between. Looked up from germline, CDR1 is SGDLS and CDR2 is YYNGEE. The CDR3 loop spans 16 amino acids. CDR3 loop: CASSVVSDLSYNEQFF. The CDR3 coding sequence is TGTGCCAGCAGCGTAGTGTCGGACCTCTCCTACAATGAGCAGTTCTTC.

J is TRBJ1-1 and V is TRBV30, with D unclear. The CDR3 is 14 residues long. The germline V and J ends were trimmed by 1 base and 0 bases, with 9 bases remaining between them. From germline, CDR1 is GTSNPN and CDR2 SVGIG (reference sequence). The CDR3 protein is CAWSASILNTEAFF. The DNA for the CDR3 is TGTGCCTGGAGTGCCTCAATATTGAACACTGAAGCTTTCTTT.

The chain uses TRBV7-9 and TRBJ2-3; D uncertain. Germline V gene data show CDR1 as SEHNR and CDR2 as FQNEAQ (reference sequence). The CDR3 extends over 10 amino acids. The CDR3 DNA reads TGTGCAGCCAGCACAGATACGCAGTATTTT. Encoded protein: CAASTDTQYF.

The genes are TRBV3-1 and TRBJ2-7; 7 nucleotides align to TRBD2. From germline, CDR1 is LGHDT and CDR2 YNNKEL (reference sequence). V was clipped by 5 bases and J by 4 bases; unmatched bases: 5. The CDR3 length is 13 residues. The CDR3 DNA sequence: TGTGCCAGCAGCATCGGGGGGTCGTACGAGCAGTACTTC. This sequence encodes CASSIGGSYEQYF.

The chain couples TRBV20-1 to TRBJ2-1, with 10 nucleotides matching TRBD2. J gave up 4 bases and V 3 bases, and 15 bases lay outside the gene matches. Germline CDR1 reads DFQATT; CDR2 reads SNEGSKA (reference sequence). This CDR3 region has 18 residues. DNA for the CDR3: TGCAGTGCTAGGGTCTTCGGCCTAGCGGGGGTTTCGTACAATGAGCAGTTCTTC. This sequence encodes CSARVFGLAGVSYNEQFF.

The chain links TRBV7-2 to TRBJ2-5; D gene uncertain. Germline V CDR1 and CDR2: SGHTA, FQGNSA. The length of the CDR3 is 13 residues. The V end lost 1 base, the J end lost 5 bases, and 8 bases lay between the germline ends. The CDR3 here is CASSLERRETQYF. In DNA, the CDR3 is TGTGCCAGCAGCTTAGAACGCAGGGAGACCCAGTACTTC.

This chain joins TRBV19 and TRBJ1-6, with D possibly matching TRBD1 (5 bases). Germline CDR1 reads LNHDA; CDR2 reads SQIVND (reference sequence). Trimming left V 2 bases short and J 10 bases short, with 15 bases between. The CDR3 is made up of 15 amino acids. The CDR3 loop is CASSISGLGGSPLHF. The CDR3 DNA reads as TGTGCCAGTAGTATATCGGGACTGGGAGGATCACCCCTCCACTTT.

V usage is TRBV12-3 or TRBV12-4 and J usage is TRBJ1-5, with a weak D call TRBD1 (6 bases). The CDR3 sequence is 16 residues long. The V and J ends lost 6 bases and 7 bases respectively, with 22 bases between them. Written as DNA, the CDR3 is TGTGCCAGCAGCCGCTATGGGGGGCAGGGCGAACAGCCCCAGCATTTT. It specifies CASSRYGGQGEQPQHF.